This TCR beta chain was profiled in a study of T cell responses to AZD1222 COVID-19 vaccine. V shed 4 bases and J 3 bases; nucleotides not matched to a gene: 2. The germline V gene encodes CDR1 ENHRY and CDR2 SYGVKD. CDR3 length equals 14 residues. Some clones are missing from TCRdb's copy, which holds only in-frame ones; the method was immunoSEQ multiplex PCR. Among 140,000 to 150,000 clones listed, about 93% were seen once. Source: peripheral blood, taken on day 0 of AZD1222 vaccination. The chain is built from TRBV10-3 and TRBJ1-1; 10 positions match TRBD1. The TCR originated in an adult in good health. CDR3 amino acids: CAISGTGGDTEAFF. The CDR3 DNA sequence: TGTGCCATCAGTGGGACAGGGGGAGACACTGAAGCTTTCTTT.